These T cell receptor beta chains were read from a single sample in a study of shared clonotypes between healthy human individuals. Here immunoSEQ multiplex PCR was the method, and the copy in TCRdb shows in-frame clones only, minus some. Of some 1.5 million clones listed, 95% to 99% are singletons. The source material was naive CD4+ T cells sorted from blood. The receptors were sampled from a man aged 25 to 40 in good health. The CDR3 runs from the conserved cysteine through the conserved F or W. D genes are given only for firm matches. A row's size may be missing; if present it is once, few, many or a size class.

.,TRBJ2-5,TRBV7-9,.,TGTGCCAGCAGCTTAGTCGTGGGGCAAGAGACCCAGTACTTC,CASSLVVGQETQYF
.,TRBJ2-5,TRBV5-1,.,TGCGCCAGCAGTTACGGGACCAGAGAGACCCAGTACTTC,CASSYGTRETQYF
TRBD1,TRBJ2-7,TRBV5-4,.,TGTGCCAGCAGGCCGGGACAGGGTAGCCACGAGCAGTACTTC,CASRPGQGSHEQYF
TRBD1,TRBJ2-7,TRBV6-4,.,TGTGCCAGCACTGAGGGACAGGGATGCTACGAGCAGTACTTC,CASTEGQGCYEQYF
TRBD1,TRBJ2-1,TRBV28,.,TGTGCCAGCAGTCTGGGACAGGGCGGCCTTTACAATGAGCAGTTCTTC,CASSLGQGGLYNEQFF
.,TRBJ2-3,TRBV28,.,TGTGCCAGCAGTTTACAGACAGATACGCAGTATTTT,CASSLQTDTQYF
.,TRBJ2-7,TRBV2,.,TGTGCCAGCACCCCTTCGACCGGGACCCCTGATACCTACGAGCAGTACTTC,CASTPSTGTPDTYEQYF
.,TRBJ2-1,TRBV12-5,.,TGTGCTAGTGGTTTCGGGGGGCCAGGTGTCAATGAGCAGTTCTTC,CASGFGGPGVNEQFF
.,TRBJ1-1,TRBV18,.,TGTGCCAGCTCACCTTATACCCGGACCTCACCCGGGATGAACACTGAAGCTTTCTTT,CASSPYTRTSPGMNTEAFF
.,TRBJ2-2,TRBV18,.,TGTGCCAGCTCACCACGTACAGGGAATAACGGGGAGCTGTTTTTT,CASSPRTGNNGELFF
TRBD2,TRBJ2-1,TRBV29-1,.,TGCAGCGCCGTGGTGATGCTGAAATTAGCGGGAGTAGATGAGCAGTTCTTC,CSAVVMLKLAGVDEQFF
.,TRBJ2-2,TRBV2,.,TGTGCCAGCAGTGAAGCCCAGGGGGGGAAGCTGTTTTTT,CASSEAQGGKLFF
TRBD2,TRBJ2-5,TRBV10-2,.,TGCGCCAGCCAGGAGAGGGTTCCGGGAGGGGGAGAGACCCAGTACTTC,CASQERVPGGGETQYF
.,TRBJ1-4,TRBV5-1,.,TGCGCCAGCAGCTTGGGAGGGGTTGGGGGTTCAGACTCTAAGGCCGGCAATGAAAAACTGTTTTTT,CASSLGGVGGSDSKAGNEKLFF
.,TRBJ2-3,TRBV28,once,TGTGCCATCTGCACTAGCACAGATACGCAGTATTTT,CAICTSTDTQYF
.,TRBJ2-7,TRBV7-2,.,TGTGCCAGCAGCTCGAGCCGTTACGAGCAGTACTTC,CASSSSRYEQYF
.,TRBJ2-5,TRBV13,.,TGTGCCAGCAGCTTACACTGGGAGACCCAGTACTTC,CASSLHWETQYF
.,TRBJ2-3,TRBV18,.,TGTGCCAGCTCGCCACAGGTAATCACAGATACGCAGTATTTT,CASSPQVITDTQYF
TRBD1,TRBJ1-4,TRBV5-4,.,TGTGCCAGCAGCTTGAAACAGGGGGGAAAACTGTTTTTT,CASSLKQGGKLFF
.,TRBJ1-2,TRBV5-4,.,TGTGCCAGCAGCTCCCGGACAGCTAAGGGGTATGGCTACACCTTC,CASSSRTAKGYGYTF
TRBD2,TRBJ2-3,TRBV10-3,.,TGTGCCATCAGTGAGTATGACTCCCGACTAGCGGGAGAGGCAGATACGCAGTATTTT,CAISEYDSRLAGEADTQYF
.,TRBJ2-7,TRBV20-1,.,TGCAGTGCTAGACTCCTGATGGAGCAGTACTTC,CSARLLMEQYF
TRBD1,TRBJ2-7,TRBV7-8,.,TGTGCCAGCAGCTCTAGACAGGGCGGTTACGAGCAGTACTTC,CASSSRQGGYEQYF
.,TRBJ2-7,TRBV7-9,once,TGTGCCAGCAGCTTATACGCAGCCTACGAGCAGTACTTC,CASSLYAAYEQYF
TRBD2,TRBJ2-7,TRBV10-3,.,TGTGCCATCAAACTAGCGGGAGGGCCGGGCGAGCAGTACTTC,CAIKLAGGPGEQYF
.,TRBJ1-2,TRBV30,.,TGTGCCTGGGCGTGGCAGGGATATGGCTACACCTTC,CAWAWQGYGYTF
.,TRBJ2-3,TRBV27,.,TGTGCCAGTAGAAAGGCTCGGACTACCGGCCTCACAGATACGCAGTATTTT,CASRKARTTGLTDTQYF
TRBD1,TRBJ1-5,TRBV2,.,TGTGCCAGCAAAACGGACAGGGTAGTAAGTCAGCCCCAGCATTTT,CASKTDRVVSQPQHF
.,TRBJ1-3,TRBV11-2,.,TGTGCCAGCAGCTTATTGACAGACACCATATATTTT,CASSLLTDTIYF
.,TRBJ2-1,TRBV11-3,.,TGTGCCAGCAGCAAAAGGGGGGATGAGCAGTTCTTC,CASSKRGDEQFF
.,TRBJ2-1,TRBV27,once,TGTGCCAGCAGTTTCCCCCATAGCGGAAGCTCCTACAATGAGCAGTTCTTC,CASSFPHSGSSYNEQFF
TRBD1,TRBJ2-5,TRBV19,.,TGTGCCAGTTCACAGGGGGCAGGAGAGACCCAGTACTTC,CASSQGAGETQYF
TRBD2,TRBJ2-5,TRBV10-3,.,TGTGCCATCAGTGGGGCAGGACTAGCGGGACGAGAGACCCAGTACTTC,CAISGAGLAGRETQYF
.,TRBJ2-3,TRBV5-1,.,TGCGCCAGCAGCTTGGTCCCCGGGGATACGCAGTATTTT,CASSLVPGDTQYF
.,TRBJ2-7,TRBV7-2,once,TGTGCCAGCAGCAGTCAGGGTTACGAGCAGTACTTC,CASSSQGYEQYF
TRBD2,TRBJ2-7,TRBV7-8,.,TGTGCCAGCAGCGCTACTAGCGGTCTCTACTACGAGCAGTACTTC,CASSATSGLYYEQYF
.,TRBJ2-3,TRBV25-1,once,TGTGCCAGCAGTATGGCTACCGTCCAACGCACAGATACGCAGTATTTT,CASSMATVQRTDTQYF
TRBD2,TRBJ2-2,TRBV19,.,TGTGCCAGTACCCCAGCGGGAGGGGCGACCGGGGAGCTGTTTTTT,CASTPAGGATGELFF
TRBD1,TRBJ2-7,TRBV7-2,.,TGTGCCACATCCGGGACAGGGGCGTACGAGCAGTACTTC,CATSGTGAYEQYF
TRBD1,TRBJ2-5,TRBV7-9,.,TGTGCCAGCAGCGACCGACGAAGGGGGCTTAAGTGGCAAGAGACCCAGTACTTC,CASSDRRRGLKWQETQYF
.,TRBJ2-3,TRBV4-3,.,TGCGCCAGCAGCCAAGACTTCTCAGATACGCAGTATTTT,CASSQDFSDTQYF
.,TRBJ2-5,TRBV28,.,TGTGCCACCAAGAGCTCCCTGGAGACCCAGTACTTC,CATKSSLETQYF
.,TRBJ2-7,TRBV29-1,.,TGCAGCGTTGGCGGGGCCGGGTCCGAGCAGTACTTC,CSVGGAGSEQYF
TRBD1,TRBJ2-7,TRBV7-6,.,TGTGCCAGCAGCCTTCGACCCGGGACAGGGGTATCCTACGAGCAGTACTTC,CASSLRPGTGVSYEQYF
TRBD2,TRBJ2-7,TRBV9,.,TGTGCCAGCAGCGTAGGACCGGGACTAACCTACGAGCAGTACTTC,CASSVGPGLTYEQYF
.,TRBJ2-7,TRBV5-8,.,TGTGCCAGCAGCTCGGACGGGGGCTCCTACGAGCAGTACTTC,CASSSDGGSYEQYF
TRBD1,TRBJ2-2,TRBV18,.,TGTGCCAGCTCACCAAAAGGACAGGGGAACACCGGGGAGCTGTTTTTT,CASSPKGQGNTGELFF
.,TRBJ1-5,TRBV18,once,TGTGCCAGCTCACCCGACGCCTCCCGGCCCCAGCATTTT,CASSPDASRPQHF
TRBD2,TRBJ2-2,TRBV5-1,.,TGCGCCAGCAGCAGAGGAGGACTAGCGGGAACCACGGGCACCGGGGAGCTGTTTTTT,CASSRGGLAGTTGTGELFF
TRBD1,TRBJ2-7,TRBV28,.,TGTGCCAGCAGGGGACAGTTCTACGAGCAGTACTTC,CASRGQFYEQYF
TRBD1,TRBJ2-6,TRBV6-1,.,TGTGCCAGCAGTGTACGGGACAGTACCAGTTCTGGGGCCAACGTCCTGACTTTC,CASSVRDSTSSGANVLTF
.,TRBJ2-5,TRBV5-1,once,TGCGCCAGCAGCTTGGGGCCCCCAGGGGCCGAGACCCAGTACTTC,CASSLGPPGAETQYF
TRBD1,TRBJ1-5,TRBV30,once,TGTGCCTGGCAATCAGGGGGTCAGCCCCAGCATTTT,CAWQSGGQPQHF
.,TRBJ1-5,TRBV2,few,TGTGCCAGCAGTGAAGACAGTCAGCCCCAGCATTTT,CASSEDSQPQHF
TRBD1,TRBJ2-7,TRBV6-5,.,TGTGCCAGCAGGGGGACAGGGAGGTACGAGCAGTACTTC,CASRGTGRYEQYF
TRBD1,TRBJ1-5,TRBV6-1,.,TGTGCCAGCAGCCTTAACAGGGGAAATCAGCCCCAGCATTTT,CASSLNRGNQPQHF
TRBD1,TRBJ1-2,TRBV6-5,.,TGTGCCAGCAGTGGGGGAGGGGGCGGCTACACCTTC,CASSGGGGGYTF